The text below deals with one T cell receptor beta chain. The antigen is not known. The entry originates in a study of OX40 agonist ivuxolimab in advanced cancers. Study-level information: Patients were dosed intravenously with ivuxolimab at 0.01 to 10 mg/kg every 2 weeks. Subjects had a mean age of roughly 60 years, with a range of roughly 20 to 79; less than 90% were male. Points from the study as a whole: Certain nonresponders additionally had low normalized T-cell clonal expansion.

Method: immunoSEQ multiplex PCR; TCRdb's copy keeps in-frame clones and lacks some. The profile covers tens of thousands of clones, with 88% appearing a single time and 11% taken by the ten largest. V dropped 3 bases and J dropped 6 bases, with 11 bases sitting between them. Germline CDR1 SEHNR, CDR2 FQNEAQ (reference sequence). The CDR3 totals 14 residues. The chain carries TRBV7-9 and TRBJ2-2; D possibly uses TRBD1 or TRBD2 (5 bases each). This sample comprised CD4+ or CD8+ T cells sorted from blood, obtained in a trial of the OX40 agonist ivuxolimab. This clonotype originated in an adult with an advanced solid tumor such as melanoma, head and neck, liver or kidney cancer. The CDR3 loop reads CASSLETAAGELFF. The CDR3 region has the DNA TGTGCCAGCAGCTTGGAGACAGCGGCCGGGGAGCTGTTTTTT.